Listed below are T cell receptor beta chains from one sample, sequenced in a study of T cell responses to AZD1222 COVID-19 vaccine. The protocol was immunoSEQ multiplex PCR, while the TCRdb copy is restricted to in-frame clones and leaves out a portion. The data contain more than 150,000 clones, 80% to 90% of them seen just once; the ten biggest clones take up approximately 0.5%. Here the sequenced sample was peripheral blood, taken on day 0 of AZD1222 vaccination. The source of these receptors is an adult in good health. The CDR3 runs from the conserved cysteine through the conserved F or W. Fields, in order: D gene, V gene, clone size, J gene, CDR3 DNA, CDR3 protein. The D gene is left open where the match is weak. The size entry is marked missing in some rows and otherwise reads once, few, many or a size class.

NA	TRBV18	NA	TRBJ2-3	TGTGCCAGCTCACCAGTTGTCGCGGATACGCAGTATTTT	CASSPVVADTQYF
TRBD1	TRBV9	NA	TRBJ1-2	TGTGCCAGCAGCCTTCAGGGGGACAGGGGGGATGGCTACACCTTC	CASSLQGDRGDGYTF
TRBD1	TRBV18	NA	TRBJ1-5	TGTGCCAGCTCACCCGGGACAGGGAACCCCCAGCATTTT	CASSPGTGNPQHF
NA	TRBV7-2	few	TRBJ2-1	TGTGCCAGCAGCTTAAAGGGAGGCTCCTACAATGAGCAGTTCTTC	CASSLKGGSYNEQFF
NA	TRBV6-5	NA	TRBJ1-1	TGTGCCAGCACCTTAACGGGGGGCGATGAAGCTTTCTTT	CASTLTGGDEAFF
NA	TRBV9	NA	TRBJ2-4	TGTGCCAGCAGCGTAGAGGGGGACATTCAGTACTTC	CASSVEGDIQYF
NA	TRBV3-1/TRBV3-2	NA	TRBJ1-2	TGTGCCAGCAGCCTAGGAAGCAGGGGAGACTATGGCTACACCTTC	CASSLGSRGDYGYTF
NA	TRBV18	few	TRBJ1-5	TGTGCCAGCTCACCATCTCAGGTAGATCAGCCCCAGCATTTT	CASSPSQVDQPQHF
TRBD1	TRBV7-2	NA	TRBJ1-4	TGTGCCAGCAGCTTTGCAGGGGGCAGTAATGAAAAACTGTTTTTT	CASSFAGGSNEKLFF
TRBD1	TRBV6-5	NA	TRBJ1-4	TGTGCCACGACGACAGGGGGCGCGACTAATGAAAAACTGTTTTTT	CATTTGGATNEKLFF
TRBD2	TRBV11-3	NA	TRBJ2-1	TGTGCCAGCAGCTTAGGGGGGACTAGCGTCGATGAGCAGTTCTTC	CASSLGGTSVDEQFF
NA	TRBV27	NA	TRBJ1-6	TGTGCCAGCAGCTTAGTCGAGGGTTCACCCCTCCACTTT	CASSLVEGSPLHF
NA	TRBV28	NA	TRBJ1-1	TGTGCCAGCAGCCCCCAGAGAGGGAGGGGGAACACTGAAGCTTTCTTT	CASSPQRGRGNTEAFF
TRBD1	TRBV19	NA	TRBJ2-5	TGTGCCAGTATGGGGACAGGGACAGAGACCCAGTACTTC	CASMGTGTETQYF
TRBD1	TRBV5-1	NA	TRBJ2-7	TGCGCCAGCAGCCCTACTGGACAGGCCAGCGAGCAGTACTTC	CASSPTGQASEQYF
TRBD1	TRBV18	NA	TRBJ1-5	TGTGCCAGCTCACGGACTCTAACAGGGGGCTTGAATCAGCCCCAGCATTTT	CASSRTLTGGLNQPQHF